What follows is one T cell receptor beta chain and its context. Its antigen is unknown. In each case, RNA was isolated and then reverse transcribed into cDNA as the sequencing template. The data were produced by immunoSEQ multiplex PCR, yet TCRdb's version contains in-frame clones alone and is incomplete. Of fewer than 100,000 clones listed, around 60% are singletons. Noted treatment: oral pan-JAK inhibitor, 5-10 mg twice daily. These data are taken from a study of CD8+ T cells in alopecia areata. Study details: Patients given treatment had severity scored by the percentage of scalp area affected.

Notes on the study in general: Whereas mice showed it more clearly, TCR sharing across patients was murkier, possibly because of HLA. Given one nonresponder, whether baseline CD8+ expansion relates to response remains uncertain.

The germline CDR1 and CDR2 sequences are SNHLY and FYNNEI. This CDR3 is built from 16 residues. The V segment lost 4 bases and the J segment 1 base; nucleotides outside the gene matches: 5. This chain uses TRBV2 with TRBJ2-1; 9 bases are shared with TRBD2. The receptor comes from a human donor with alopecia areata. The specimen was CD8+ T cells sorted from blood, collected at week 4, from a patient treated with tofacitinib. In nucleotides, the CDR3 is TGTGCCAGCAGTGCAGAGACTAGCGGTTCCTACAATGAGCAGTTCTTC. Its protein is CASSAETSGSYNEQFF.